These T cell receptor beta chains were read from a single sample in a study of T cells in Graves' hyperthyroidism and ophthalmopathy. MiXCR was run by TCRdb on the multiplex PCR reads, yielding one entry per CDR3 protein. The data contain about 610,000 distinct CDR3 sequences, roughly 14% of them singletons. The specimen sequenced was blood. The receptors originated from a woman aged 40 to 49 with Graves' ophthalmopathy. The CDR3 runs from the conserved cysteine through the conserved F or W. Fields, in order: D gene, J gene, clone size, V gene, CDR3 protein, CDR3 DNA. The D gene is left open where the match is weak. Expanded clones are given a class, and other clones once, few, many or no size at all.

d_gene: -; j_gene: TRBJ2-2; abundance: many; v_gene: TRBV7-3; CDR3aa: CASRVLPDTGELFF; CDR3nt: TGTGCCAGCAGGGTTCTGCCGGACACCGGGGAGCTGTTTTTT
d_gene: TRBD2; j_gene: TRBJ2-7; abundance: few; v_gene: TRBV7-6; CDR3aa: CASSVGLAEYEQYF; CDR3nt: TGTGCCAGCAGCGTGGGACTAGCCGAGTACGAGCAGTACTTC
d_gene: -; j_gene: TRBJ1-4; abundance: few; v_gene: TRBV5-1; CDR3aa: CASSLEGTEEKLFF; CDR3nt: TGCGCCAGCAGCTTGGAGGGGACCGAAGAAAAACTGTTTTTT
d_gene: -; j_gene: TRBJ2-2; abundance: many; v_gene: TRBV20-1; CDR3aa: CSARGTENTGELFF; CDR3nt: TGCAGTGCTAGAGGGACAGAGAACACCGGGGAGCTGTTTTTT
d_gene: TRBD1; j_gene: TRBJ1-1; abundance: many; v_gene: TRBV19; CDR3aa: CASSIPRQGDTEAFF; CDR3nt: TGTGCCAGTAGTATCCCCCGGCAGGGGGACACTGAAGCTTTCTTT
d_gene: -; j_gene: TRBJ2-5; abundance: many; v_gene: TRBV18; CDR3aa: CASSPRQETQYF; CDR3nt: TGTGCCAGCAGCCCGAGACAAGAGACCCAGTACTTC
d_gene: -; j_gene: TRBJ2-5; abundance: many; v_gene: TRBV4-2; CDR3aa: CASSQVEGDQETQYF; CDR3nt: TGTGCCAGCAGCCAAGTTGAAGGGGACCAAGAGACCCAGTACTTC
d_gene: -; j_gene: TRBJ1-1; abundance: few; v_gene: TRBV30; CDR3aa: CAWNWGSRTEAFF; CDR3nt: TGTGCCTGGAACTGGGGAAGCCGCACTGAAGCTTTCTTT
d_gene: -; j_gene: TRBJ2-5; abundance: many; v_gene: TRBV7-8; CDR3aa: CASSLQGLFQETQYF; CDR3nt: TGTGCCAGCAGCTTGCAGGGCCTATTCCAAGAGACCCAGTACTTC
d_gene: -; j_gene: TRBJ1-1; abundance: -; v_gene: TRBV18; CDR3aa: CASSAQGSRLAFF; CDR3nt: TGTGCCAGCTCAGCCCAGGGTTCTCGTCTAGCTTTCTTT
d_gene: TRBD2; j_gene: TRBJ2-5; abundance: many; v_gene: TRBV3-1; CDR3aa: CASSQASIAGPQYF; CDR3nt: TGTGCCAGCAGCCAAGCAAGTATAGCGGGTCCCCAGTACTTC
d_gene: TRBD1; j_gene: TRBJ2-7; abundance: many; v_gene: TRBV12-3/TRBV12-4; CDR3aa: CASSWTGPDEQYF; CDR3nt: TGTGCCAGCTCTTGGACAGGGCCGGACGAGCAGTACTTC
d_gene: TRBD1; j_gene: TRBJ1-2; abundance: many; v_gene: TRBV5-1; CDR3aa: CASSSQGNNYGYTF; CDR3nt: TGCGCCAGCAGCTCACAGGGGAATAACTATGGCTACACCTTC
d_gene: -; j_gene: TRBJ2-2; abundance: many; v_gene: TRBV7-6; CDR3aa: CASSLSGPVTGELFF; CDR3nt: TGTGCCAGCAGCTTAAGCGGGCCGGTCACCGGGGAGCTGTTTTTT
d_gene: TRBD2; j_gene: TRBJ2-7; abundance: -; v_gene: TRBV3-1; CDR3aa: CASSQDVVGIAGAYEQYF; CDR3nt: TGTGCCAGCAGCCAAGATGTGGTAGGGATAGCGGGAGCCTACGAGCAGTACTTC
d_gene: TRBD1; j_gene: TRBJ2-7; abundance: many; v_gene: TRBV14; CDR3aa: CASSFVRDRPYEQYF; CDR3nt: TGTGCCAGCAGTTTTGTTCGGGACAGACCCTACGAGCAGTACTTC
d_gene: -; j_gene: TRBJ2-5; abundance: -; v_gene: TRBV6-2/TRBV6-3; CDR3aa: CASSTNTRAEETQYF; CDR3nt: TGTGCCAGCAGTACAAATACAAGAGCGGAAGAGACCCAGTACTTC
d_gene: -; j_gene: TRBJ2-5; abundance: few; v_gene: TRBV11-2; CDR3aa: CASSEIEATGETQYF; CDR3nt: TGTGCCAGCAGCGAAATAGAGGCAACGGGGGAGACCCAGTACTTC
d_gene: TRBD1; j_gene: TRBJ2-3; abundance: many; v_gene: TRBV11-1; CDR3aa: CASSLAMTGDSTDTQYF; CDR3nt: TGTGCCAGCAGCTTAGCTATGACAGGGGATAGCACAGATACGCAGTATTTT
d_gene: -; j_gene: TRBJ1-3; abundance: many; v_gene: TRBV12-3/TRBV12-4; CDR3aa: CASSLRGKFGNTIYF; CDR3nt: TGTGCCAGCAGTCTAAGAGGGAAATTTGGAAACACCATATATTTT
d_gene: TRBD1; j_gene: TRBJ1-2; abundance: many; v_gene: TRBV12-3/TRBV12-4; CDR3aa: CASSSGTGSNYGYTF; CDR3nt: TGTGCCAGCAGTTCCGGGACAGGTAGTAACTATGGCTACACCTTC
d_gene: -; j_gene: TRBJ1-1; abundance: many; v_gene: TRBV28; CDR3aa: CASSPASPNTEAFF; CDR3nt: TGTGCCAGCAGTCCCGCCAGCCCCAACACTGAAGCCTTCTTT
d_gene: TRBD1; j_gene: TRBJ1-1; abundance: many; v_gene: TRBV4-2; CDR3aa: CASSRPGQGTGTEAFF; CDR3nt: TGTGCCAGCAGCCGACCGGGACAGGGTACGGGCACTGAAGCTTTCTTT
d_gene: TRBD2; j_gene: TRBJ2-5; abundance: few; v_gene: TRBV20-1; CDR3aa: CSANPAGETVYQETQYF; CDR3nt: TGCAGTGCCAACCCAGCGGGAGAGACCGTATACCAAGAGACCCAGTACTTC
d_gene: TRBD1; j_gene: TRBJ1-6; abundance: many; v_gene: TRBV30; CDR3aa: CAWMDRGRPPLHF; CDR3nt: TGTGCCTGGATGGACAGGGGAAGACCACCCCTCCACTTT
d_gene: -; j_gene: TRBJ2-5; abundance: many; v_gene: TRBV6-5; CDR3aa: CASIPLGPRETQYF; CDR3nt: TGTGCCAGCATCCCCCTCGGCCCAAGGGAGACCCAGTACTTC
d_gene: -; j_gene: TRBJ2-2; abundance: many; v_gene: TRBV12-3/TRBV12-4; CDR3aa: CASSFLEYRAGELFF; CDR3nt: TGTGCCAGCAGTTTTTTGGAGTATAGGGCCGGGGAGCTGTTTTTT
d_gene: -; j_gene: TRBJ2-2; abundance: -; v_gene: TRBV15; CDR3aa: CATSQGRGTGELFF; CDR3nt: TGTGCCACCAGCCAGGGTCGGGGCACCGGGGAGCTGTTTTTT
d_gene: -; j_gene: TRBJ2-5; abundance: many; v_gene: TRBV20-1; CDR3aa: CSGLGQFQETQYF; CDR3nt: TGCAGCGGATTAGGACAGTTCCAAGAGACCCAGTACTTC